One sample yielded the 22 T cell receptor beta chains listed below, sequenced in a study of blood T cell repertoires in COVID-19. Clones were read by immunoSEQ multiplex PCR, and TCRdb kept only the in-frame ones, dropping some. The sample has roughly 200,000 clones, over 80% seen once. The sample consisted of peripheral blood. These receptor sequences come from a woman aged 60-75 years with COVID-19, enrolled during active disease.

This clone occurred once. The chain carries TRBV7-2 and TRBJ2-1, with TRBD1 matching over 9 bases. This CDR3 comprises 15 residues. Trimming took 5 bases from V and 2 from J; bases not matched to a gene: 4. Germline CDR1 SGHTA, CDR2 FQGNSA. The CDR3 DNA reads TGTGCCAGCAGCGTACAGGGGGCGGCCTACAATGAGCAGTTCTTC. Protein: CASSVQGAAYNEQFF.

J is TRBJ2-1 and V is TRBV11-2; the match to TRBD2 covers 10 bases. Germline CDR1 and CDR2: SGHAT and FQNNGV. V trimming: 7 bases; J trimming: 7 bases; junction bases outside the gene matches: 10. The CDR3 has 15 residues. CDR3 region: CASTLEAGGWNEQFF. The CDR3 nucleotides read TGTGCCAGCACCCTCGAAGCGGGAGGGTGGAATGAGCAGTTCTTC.

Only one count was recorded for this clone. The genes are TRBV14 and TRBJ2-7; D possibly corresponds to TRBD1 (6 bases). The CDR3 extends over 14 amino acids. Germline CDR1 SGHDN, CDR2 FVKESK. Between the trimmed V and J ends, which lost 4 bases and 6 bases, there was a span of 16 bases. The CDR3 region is CASSPSRDIPEQYF. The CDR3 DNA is TGTGCCAGCAGCCCGAGTCGGGACATTCCCGAGCAGTACTTC.

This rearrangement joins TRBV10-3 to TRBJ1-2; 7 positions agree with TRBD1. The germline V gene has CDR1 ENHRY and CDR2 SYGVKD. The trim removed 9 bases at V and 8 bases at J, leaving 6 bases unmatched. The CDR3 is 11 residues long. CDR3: CAIRGGVGYTF. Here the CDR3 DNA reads TGTGCCATACGAGGGGGCGTGGGCTACACCTTC.

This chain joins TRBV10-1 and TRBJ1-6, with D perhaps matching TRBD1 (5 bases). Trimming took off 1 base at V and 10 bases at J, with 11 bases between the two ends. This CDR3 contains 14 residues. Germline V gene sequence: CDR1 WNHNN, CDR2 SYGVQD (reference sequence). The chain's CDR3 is CASSEFRGHSPLHF. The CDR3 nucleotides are TGCGCCAGCAGTGAGTTTAGGGGTCACTCACCCCTCCACTTT.

The CDR3 spells CASSPGQVIGGANVLTF. The DNA for the CDR3 is TGTGCCAGCAGCCCGGGACAGGTGATTGGGGGGGCCAACGTCCTGACTTTC. The chain joins TRBV7-9 to TRBJ2-6, with 8 bases fitting TRBD1. The V gene end was trimmed by 5 bases and the J gene end by 4 bases; junction bases not matched to a gene: 10. The V gene's germline CDR1 is SEHNR and CDR2 FQNEAQ (reference sequence). There are 17 residues in the CDR3.

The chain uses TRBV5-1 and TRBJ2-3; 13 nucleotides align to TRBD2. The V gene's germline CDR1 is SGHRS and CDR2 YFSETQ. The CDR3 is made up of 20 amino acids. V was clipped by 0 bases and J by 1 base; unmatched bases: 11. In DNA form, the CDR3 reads TGCGCCAGCAGCTTGGCTACTCCGGGACTAGCGGGGACCGGCACAGATACGCAGTATTTT. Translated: CASSLATPGLAGTGTDTQYF.

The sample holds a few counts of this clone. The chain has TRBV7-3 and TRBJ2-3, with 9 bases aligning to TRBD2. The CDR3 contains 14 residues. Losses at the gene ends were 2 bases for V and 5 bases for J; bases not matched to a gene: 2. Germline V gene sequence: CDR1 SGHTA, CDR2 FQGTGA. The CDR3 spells CASSLAGGVDTQYF. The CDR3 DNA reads TGTGCCAGCAGCTTAGCGGGAGGGGTAGATACGCAGTATTTT.

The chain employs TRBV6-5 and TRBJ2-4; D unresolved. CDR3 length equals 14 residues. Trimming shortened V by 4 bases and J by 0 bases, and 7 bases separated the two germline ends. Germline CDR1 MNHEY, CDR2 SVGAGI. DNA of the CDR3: TGTGCCAGCAGTTCTATATCAGCCAAAAACATTCAGTACTTC. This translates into CASSSISAKNIQYF.

For the CDR3, the DNA is TGTGCCAGCAGCCCGGCGGGGGGACCAACAGGTGAGCAGTTCTTC. The encoded protein is CASSPAGGPTGEQFF. The rearrangement joins TRBV7-3 to TRBJ2-1, with 8 bases lining up with TRBD2. The trim removed 5 bases at V and 9 bases at J, leaving 12 bases unmatched. CDR3 length equals 15 residues. Germline values: CDR1 SGHTA, CDR2 FQGTGA.

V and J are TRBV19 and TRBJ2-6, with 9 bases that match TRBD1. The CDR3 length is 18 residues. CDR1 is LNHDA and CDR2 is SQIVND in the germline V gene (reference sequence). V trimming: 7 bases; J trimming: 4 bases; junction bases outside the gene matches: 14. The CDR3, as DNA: TGTGCCAGTACGAGGGGGGGACAGGGCCGCGAAGGGGCCAACGTCCTGACTTTC. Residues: CASTRGGQGREGANVLTF.

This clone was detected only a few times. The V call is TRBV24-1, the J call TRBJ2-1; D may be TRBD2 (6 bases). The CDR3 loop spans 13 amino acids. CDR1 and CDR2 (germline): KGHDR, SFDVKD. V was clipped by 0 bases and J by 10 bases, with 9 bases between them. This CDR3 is CATSDLLASEQFF. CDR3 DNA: TGTGCCACCAGTGATTTGCTAGCGTCAGAGCAGTTCTTC.

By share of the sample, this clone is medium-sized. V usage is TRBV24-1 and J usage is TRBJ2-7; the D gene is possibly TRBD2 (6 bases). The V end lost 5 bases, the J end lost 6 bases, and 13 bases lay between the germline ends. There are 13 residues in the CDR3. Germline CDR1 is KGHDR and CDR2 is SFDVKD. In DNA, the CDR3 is TGTGCCACCAGTGCCTCAGGACTATCCGAGCAGTACTTC. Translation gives CATSASGLSEQYF.

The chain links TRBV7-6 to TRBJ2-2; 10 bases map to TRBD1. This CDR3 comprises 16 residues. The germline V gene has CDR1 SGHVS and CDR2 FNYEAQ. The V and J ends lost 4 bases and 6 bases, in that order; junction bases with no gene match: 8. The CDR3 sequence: CASSYGQGGPAGELFF. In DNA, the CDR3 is TGTGCCAGCAGCTACGGACAGGGGGGCCCAGCCGGGGAGCTGTTTTTT.

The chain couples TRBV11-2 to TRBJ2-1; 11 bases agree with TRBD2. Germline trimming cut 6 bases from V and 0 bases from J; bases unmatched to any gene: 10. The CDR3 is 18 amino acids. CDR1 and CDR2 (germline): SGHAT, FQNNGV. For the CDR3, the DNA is TGTGCCAGCAGGGCTGGGACTAGCGGAGCCCCCTCCTACAATGAGCAGTTCTTC. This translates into CASRAGTSGAPSYNEQFF.

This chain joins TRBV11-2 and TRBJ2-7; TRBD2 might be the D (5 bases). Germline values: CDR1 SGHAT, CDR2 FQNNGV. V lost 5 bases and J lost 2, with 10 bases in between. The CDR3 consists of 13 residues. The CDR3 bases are TGTGCCAGCAGCCCGGGAAGGACCTACGAGCAGTACGTC. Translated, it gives CASSPGRTYEQYV.

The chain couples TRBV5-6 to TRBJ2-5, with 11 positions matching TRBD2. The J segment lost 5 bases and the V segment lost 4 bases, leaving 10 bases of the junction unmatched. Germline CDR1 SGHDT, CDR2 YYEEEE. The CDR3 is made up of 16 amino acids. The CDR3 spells CASSVGSGGARETQYF. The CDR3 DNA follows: TGTGCCAGCAGCGTCGGTAGCGGGGGGGCCCGGGAGACCCAGTACTTC.

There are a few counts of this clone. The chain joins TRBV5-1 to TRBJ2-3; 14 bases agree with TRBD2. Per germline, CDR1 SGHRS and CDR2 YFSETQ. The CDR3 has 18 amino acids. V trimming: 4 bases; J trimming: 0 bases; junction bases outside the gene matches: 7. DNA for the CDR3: TGCGCCAGCAGCGCCGGGACTAGCGGGAGAGGTAGCACAGATACGCAGTATTTT. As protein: CASSAGTSGRGSTDTQYF.

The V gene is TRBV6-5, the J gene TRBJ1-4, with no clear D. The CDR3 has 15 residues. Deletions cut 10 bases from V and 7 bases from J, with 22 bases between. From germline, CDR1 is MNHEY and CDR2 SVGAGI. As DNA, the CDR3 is TGTGCCACCGCTAAGGGAGGGAGAAGTGGTGAAAAACTGTTTTTT. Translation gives CATAKGGRSGEKLFF.

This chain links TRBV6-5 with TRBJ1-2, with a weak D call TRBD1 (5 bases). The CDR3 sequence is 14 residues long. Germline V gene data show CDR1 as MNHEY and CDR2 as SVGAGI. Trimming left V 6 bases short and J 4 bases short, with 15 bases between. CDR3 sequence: CASRPITGLYGYTF. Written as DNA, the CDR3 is TGTGCCAGCAGGCCCATCACAGGCCTCTATGGCTACACCTTC.

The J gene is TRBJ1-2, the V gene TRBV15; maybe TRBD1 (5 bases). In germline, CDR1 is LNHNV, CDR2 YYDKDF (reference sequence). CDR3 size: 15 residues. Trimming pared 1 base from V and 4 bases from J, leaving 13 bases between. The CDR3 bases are TGTGCCACCAGCAGAGGGGAGGGGATGGGCTATGGCTACACCTTC. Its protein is CATSRGEGMGYGYTF.

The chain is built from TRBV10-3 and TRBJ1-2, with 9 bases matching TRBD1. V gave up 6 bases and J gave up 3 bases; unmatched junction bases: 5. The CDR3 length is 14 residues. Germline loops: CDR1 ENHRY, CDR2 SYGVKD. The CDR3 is CAIRGGQGDYGYTF. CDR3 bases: TGTGCCATCAGGGGGGGACAGGGAGACTATGGCTACACCTTC.